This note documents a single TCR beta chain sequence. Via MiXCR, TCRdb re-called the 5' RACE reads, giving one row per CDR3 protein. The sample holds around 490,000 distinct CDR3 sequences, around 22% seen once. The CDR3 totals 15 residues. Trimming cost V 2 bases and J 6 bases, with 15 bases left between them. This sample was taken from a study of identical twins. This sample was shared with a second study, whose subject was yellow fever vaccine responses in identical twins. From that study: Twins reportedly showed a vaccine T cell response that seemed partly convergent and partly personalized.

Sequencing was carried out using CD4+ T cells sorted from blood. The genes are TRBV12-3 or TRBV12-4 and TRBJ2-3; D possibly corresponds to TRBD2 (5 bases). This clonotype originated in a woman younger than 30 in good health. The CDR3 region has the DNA TGTGCCAGCAGTTTATCCCGGGCTAGCTTTGATACGCAGTATTTT. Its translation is CASSLSRASFDTQYF.